These 15 T cell receptor beta chains were sequenced from one sample in a study of T cell changes during pregnancy in multiple sclerosis. Profiled with immunoSEQ multiplex PCR; TCRdb holds only in-frame clones, not every one. Seen here are about 51,000 clones, around 94% observed once, and the top ten hold about 0.5%. The source material was CD4+ T cells from peripheral blood mononuclear cells, sampled in the second trimester of pregnancy. The source of these receptors is a female donor with multiple sclerosis, enrolled in a pregnancy study.

The chain joins TRBV11-2 to TRBJ1-4; unclear D gene. The CDR3 is 14 residues long. The germline V and J ends were trimmed by 4 bases and 8 bases, with 14 bases remaining between them. Germline-derived CDR1 and CDR2 are SGHAT and FQNNGV. The CDR3 reads CASSSVVRGEKLFF. The CDR3 coding sequence is TGTGCCAGCAGCTCAGTTGTCCGGGGAGAAAAACTGTTTTTT.

The chain employs TRBV5-1 and TRBJ2-1, with 12 bases identical to TRBD2. Trimming removed 4 bases from V and 7 bases from J; junction bases left unmatched: 6. CDR3 length: 15 residues. Looked up from germline, CDR1 is SGHRS and CDR2 is YFSETQ. The CDR3 region is CASSVTSGGSNEQFF. CDR3 DNA: TGCGCCAGCAGCGTTACTAGCGGGGGGTCAAATGAGCAGTTCTTC.

The V and J genes are TRBV11-3 and TRBJ1-1; D unclear. This CDR3 has 14 amino acids. CDR1 and CDR2 (germline): SGHNT, YENEEA. The V end was cut by 5 bases, the J end by 2 bases, with 12 bases between. The CDR3 DNA follows: TGTGCCAGCAGCCCCAGTCCCGCTAACACTGAAGCTTTCTTT. Encoded protein: CASSPSPANTEAFF.

V and J are TRBV2 and TRBJ2-7; 14 bases line up with TRBD2. The CDR3 extends over 13 amino acids. V trimming: 6 bases; J trimming: 7 bases; junction bases outside the gene matches: 2. Germline CDR1 and CDR2: SNHLY and FYNNEI. Written as DNA, the CDR3 is TGTGCCAGCAGCGGGACTAGCGGGGGAGAGCAGTACTTC. Its translation is CASSGTSGGEQYF. The full variable domain, rest sourced from reference TRBV2 and TRBJ2-7, is EPEVTQTPSHQVTQMGQEVILRCVPISNHLYFYWYRQILGQKVEFLVSFYNNEISEKSEIFDDQFSVERPDGSNFTLKIRSTKLEDSAMYFCASSGTSGGEQYFGPGTRLTVT.

This clone was picked up one time. The chain couples TRBV9 to TRBJ1-2, with TRBD1 as a possible D gene (6 bases). CDR3 length equals 16 residues. Deletions cut 0 bases from V and 6 bases from J, with 18 bases between. The germline gives CDR1 SGDLS, CDR2 YYNGEE. The CDR3 here is CASSVATFLGANGYTF. The DNA for the CDR3 is TGTGCCAGCAGCGTAGCTACTTTTTTGGGGGCGAATGGCTACACCTTC.

This chain links TRBV11-2 with TRBJ1-2; 7 bases map to TRBD1. Germline-derived CDR1 and CDR2 are SGHAT and FQNNGV. The CDR3 is made up of 12 amino acids. Germline trimming cut 5 bases from V and 6 bases from J; bases unmatched to any gene: 3. CDR3 sequence: CASSQQGNGYTF. In DNA form, the CDR3 reads TGTGCCAGCAGCCAACAGGGGAATGGCTACACCTTC.

The rearrangement joins TRBV18 to TRBJ1-1; tentative D call: TRBD1 (5 bases). Germline CDR1 reads KGHSH; CDR2 reads LQKENI. Trimming took 1 base from V and 4 from J, leaving 10 bases between them. The CDR3 runs to 14 residues. The CDR3 region has the DNA TGTGCCAGCTCACCACGGGGCGGAACCACTGAAGCTTTCTTT. Translating it yields CASSPRGGTTEAFF. The variable domain in full, completed from reference TRBV18 and TRBJ1-1, reads NAGVMQNPRHLVRRRGQEARLRCSPMKGHSHVYWYRQLPEEGLKFMVYLQKENIIDESGMPKERFSAEFPKEGPSILRIQQVVRGDSAAYFCASSPRGGTTEAFFGQGTRLTVV.

CDR3 sequence (DNA): TGTGCCAGCAGCCAGGCGGGACAGGGGGGTACTAATGAAAAACTGTTTTTT. It encodes CASSQAGQGGTNEKLFF. V gene TRBV4-2 combines with J gene TRBJ1-4, with 11 bases aligning to TRBD1. The CDR3 is 17 amino acids. CDR1 and CDR2 from the germline V gene are LGHNA and YNFKEQ. The V gene end was trimmed by 3 bases and the J gene end by 2 bases; junction bases not matched to a gene: 5.

The chain's CDR3 is CASTRQGRATDTQYF. The CDR3 DNA reads TGCGCCAGCACTCGACAGGGACGGGCCACAGATACGCAGTATTTT. The chain has TRBV4-3 and TRBJ2-3, with 7 bases matching TRBD1. Germline V gene sequence: CDR1 LGHNA, CDR2 YSLEER. This CDR3 contains 15 residues. The junction had 9 bases not matched to a gene; V was cut back by 7 bases and J by 2 bases.

In this sample, this clone turned up once. V usage is TRBV5-1 and J usage is TRBJ2-7, with no clear D. Germline V gene lookup returns CDR1 SGHRS and CDR2 YFSETQ. The CDR3 sequence is 16 residues long. Between the trimmed V and J ends, which lost 3 bases and 2 bases, there was a span of 18 bases. For the CDR3, the DNA is TGCGCCAGCAGCTCAACACCCACCACCCTCACCTACGAGCAGTACTTC. It yields the protein CASSSTPTTLTYEQYF.

The J gene is TRBJ1-1, the V gene TRBV7-2; possible D gene TRBD1, 6 bases. Trimming pared 1 base from V and 5 bases from J, leaving 17 bases between. From germline, CDR1 is SGHTA and CDR2 FQGNSA. The length of the CDR3 is 16 residues. CDR3 DNA: TGTGCCAGCAGCTTAGAAATGACAGGTGGTAGGACTGAAGCTTTCTTT. Translated: CASSLEMTGGRTEAFF.

CDR3 residues: CASSLTGTPTEAFF. The CDR3 DNA sequence: TGTGCCAGCAGCTTAACCGGGACACCCACTGAAGCTTTCTTT. The chain couples TRBV7-2 to TRBJ1-1; possible D gene TRBD1, 6 bases. The CDR3 runs to 14 residues. The V end was cut by 2 bases, the J end by 4 bases, with 11 bases between. In germline, CDR1 is SGHTA, CDR2 FQGNSA.

J is TRBJ1-2 and V is TRBV5-6; the D gene is possibly TRBD1 (6 bases). The CDR3 is 14 amino acids. The germline V and J ends were trimmed by 2 bases and 2 bases, with 10 bases remaining between them. CDR1 and CDR2 from the germline V gene are SGHDT and YYEEEE. The CDR3 region is CASSFGTPNYGYTF. DNA for the CDR3: TGTGCCAGCAGCTTCGGGACACCGAACTATGGCTACACCTTC.

The chain combines TRBV2 with TRBJ2-1; 10 nucleotides line up with TRBD2. V lost 7 bases to trimming and J lost 6 bases; unmatched junction nucleotides: 9. The CDR3 extends over 15 amino acids. Germline values: CDR1 SNHLY, CDR2 FYNNEI. The CDR3 here is CASMMGTSERNEQFF. Here the CDR3 DNA reads TGTGCCAGCATGATGGGGACTAGCGAGCGCAATGAGCAGTTCTTC.

The V gene is TRBV9, the J gene TRBJ1-1, with D possibly TRBD1 on 6 matching bases. Germline CDR1 SGDLS, CDR2 YYNGEE. CDR3 length: 15 amino acids. The V end lost 4 bases, the J end lost 4 bases, and 17 bases lay between the germline ends. CDR3 in DNA: TGTGCCAGCAGCTTACGAGCAGGGGAAAGCACTGAAGCTTTCTTT. Translated, it gives CASSLRAGESTEAFF.